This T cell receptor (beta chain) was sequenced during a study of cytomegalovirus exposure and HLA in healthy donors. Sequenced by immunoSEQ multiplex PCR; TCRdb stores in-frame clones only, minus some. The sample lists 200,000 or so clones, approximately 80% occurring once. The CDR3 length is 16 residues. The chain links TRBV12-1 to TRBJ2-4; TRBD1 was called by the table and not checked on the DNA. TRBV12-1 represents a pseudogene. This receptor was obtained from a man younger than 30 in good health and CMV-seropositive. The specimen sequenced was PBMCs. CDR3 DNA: TGTGCCAGCCGGATCGTTATACAGCACAGAAAAAACATTCAGTACTTC. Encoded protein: CASRIVIQHRKNIQYF.